This T cell receptor (beta chain) was identified in a study of radiation and T cells in renal cell carcinoma. The CDR3 is 17 amino acids. The ends were cut back, 4 bases at V and 3 bases at J, with 21 bases in the middle. The germline V gene encodes CDR1 SEHNR and CDR2 FQNEAQ (reference sequence). Sequenced by immunoSEQ multiplex PCR; TCRdb stores in-frame clones only, minus some. The sample carries just over 95,000 clones, approximately 86% recorded once. Sample time point: baseline pretreatment blood. Noted treatment: 15 Gy SBRT to primary tumor, nephrectomy 4 weeks later. This chain joins TRBV7-9 and TRBJ1-2; maybe TRBD1 (5 bases). The sequenced sample was blood, obtained from a patient whose treatment included radiotherapy and nephrectomy. The clonotype originates from a man aged 45 to 65 with renal cell carcinoma. CDR3 protein: CASSSAQTGAPDYGYTF. The CDR3 nucleotides are TGTGCCAGCAGCTCAGCCCAAACCGGGGCGCCCGACTATGGCTACACCTTC.